This T cell receptor (beta chain) was identified during a study of circulating tumor DNA in untreated peripheral T-cell lymphoma (dated by TCRdb to the early 2020s). Broad study findings and their caveats: Tumor-specific clonotypes turned up in about 76% of patients, identified from 86% of baseline tissues and from around 67% of baseline serum samples.

To identify tumor-specific TCR clonotypes, tumor tissue taken at baseline, before any treatment, was sequenced. The study used next-generation sequencing of T-cell receptor sequences to monitor peripheral T-cell lymphoma patients receiving frontline treatment on a trial. The method behind the library was the immunoSEQ multiplex PCR assay. TCRdb provides this immuneACCESS table in a form limited to in-frame rearrangements. Some clones are lacking; in checked studies, under half of them reflect an unresolved V gene, and why the rest are absent is not known. In this sample the table shows about 7,300 clones, approximately 76% of which occur a single time. The ten largest clones represent approximately 16% of the sample. Reading from cysteine to phenylalanine, the CDR3 counts 14 amino acids. CDR3 DNA only is kept here, 42 bases in frame from base 1. CDR1 is given as MDHEN and CDR2 as SYDVKM, both from the germline V gene. For this chain, trimming is 5 bases at the V end and 3 bases at the J end, and the number of junction bases without a gene match is 6.

Notes on this clone: The specificity of this receptor is unknown. Qualities for individual bases were not recorded, and no much larger clone is one base off.

Material: tumor tissue. The rearrangement combines TRBV28 with TRBJ2-7; TRBD2 agrees with 8 junctional bases. This TCR derives from a human donor with peripheral T-cell lymphoma. The nucleotide sequence reads as follows: TGTGCCAGCAGTCCGGGAGGGTATGACTACGAGCAGTACTTC. Translated, it reads CASSPGGYDYEQYF.